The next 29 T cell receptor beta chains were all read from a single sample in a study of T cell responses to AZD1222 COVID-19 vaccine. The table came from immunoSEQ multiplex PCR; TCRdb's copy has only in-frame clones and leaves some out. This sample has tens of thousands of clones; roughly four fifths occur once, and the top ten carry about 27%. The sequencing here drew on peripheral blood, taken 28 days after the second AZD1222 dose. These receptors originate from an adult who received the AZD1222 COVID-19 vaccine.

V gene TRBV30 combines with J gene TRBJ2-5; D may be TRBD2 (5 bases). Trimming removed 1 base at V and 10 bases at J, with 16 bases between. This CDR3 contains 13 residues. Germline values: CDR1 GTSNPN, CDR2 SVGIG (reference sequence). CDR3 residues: CAWSEGLDGNQYF. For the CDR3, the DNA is TGTGCCTGGAGTGAAGGACTGGATGGGAACCAGTACTTC.

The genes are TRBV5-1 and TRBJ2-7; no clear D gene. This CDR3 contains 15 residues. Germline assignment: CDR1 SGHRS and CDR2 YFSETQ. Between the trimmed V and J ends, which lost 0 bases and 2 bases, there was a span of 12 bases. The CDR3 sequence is CASSLERGRTYEQYF. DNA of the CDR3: TGCGCCAGCAGCTTGGAACGTGGCAGAACCTACGAGCAGTACTTC.

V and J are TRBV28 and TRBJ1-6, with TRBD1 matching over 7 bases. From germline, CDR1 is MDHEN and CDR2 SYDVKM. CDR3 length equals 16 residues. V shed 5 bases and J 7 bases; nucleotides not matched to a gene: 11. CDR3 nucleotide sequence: TGTGCCAGCAGTATCTGGGGAGGGGGCAGAAATTCACCCCTCCACTTT. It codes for CASSIWGGGRNSPLHF.

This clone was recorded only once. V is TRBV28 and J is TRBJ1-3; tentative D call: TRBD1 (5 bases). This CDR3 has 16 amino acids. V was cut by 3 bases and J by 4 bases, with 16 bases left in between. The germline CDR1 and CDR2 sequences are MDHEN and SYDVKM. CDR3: CASSLFARGAGNTIYF. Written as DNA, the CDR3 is TGTGCCAGCAGTTTGTTCGCGAGAGGGGCAGGAAACACCATATATTTT.

The CDR3 protein is CASSASTDGYGYTF. The CDR3 coding sequence is TGTGCCAGCAGTGCCTCCACAGACGGGTATGGCTACACCTTC. The chain recombines TRBV6-4 with TRBJ1-2, with unresolved D. Germline lookup yields CDR1 MRHNA and CDR2 SNTAGT. The CDR3 has 14 residues. Trimming shortened V by 4 bases and J by 5 bases, and 14 bases separated the two germline ends.

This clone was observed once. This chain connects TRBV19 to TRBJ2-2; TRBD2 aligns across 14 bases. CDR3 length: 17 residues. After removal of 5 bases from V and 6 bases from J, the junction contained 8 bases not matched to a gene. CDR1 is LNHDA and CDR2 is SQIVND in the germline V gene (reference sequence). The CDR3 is CASSPTSGRAGSGELFF. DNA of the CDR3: TGTGCCAGTAGTCCGACTAGCGGGAGGGCCGGATCCGGGGAGCTGTTTTTT.

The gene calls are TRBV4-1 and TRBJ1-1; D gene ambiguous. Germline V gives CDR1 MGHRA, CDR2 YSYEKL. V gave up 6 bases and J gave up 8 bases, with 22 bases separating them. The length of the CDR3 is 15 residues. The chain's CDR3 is CASRYAGNSGLEAFF. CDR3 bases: TGCGCCAGCAGATACGCGGGCAACTCAGGACTGGAAGCTTTCTTT.

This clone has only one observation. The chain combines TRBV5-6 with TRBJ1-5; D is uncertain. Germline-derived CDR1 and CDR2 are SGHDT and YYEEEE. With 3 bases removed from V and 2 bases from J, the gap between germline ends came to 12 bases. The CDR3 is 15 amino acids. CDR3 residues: CASSYRGWGNQPQHF. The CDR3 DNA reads TGTGCCAGCAGCTACCGAGGTTGGGGCAATCAGCCCCAGCATTTT.

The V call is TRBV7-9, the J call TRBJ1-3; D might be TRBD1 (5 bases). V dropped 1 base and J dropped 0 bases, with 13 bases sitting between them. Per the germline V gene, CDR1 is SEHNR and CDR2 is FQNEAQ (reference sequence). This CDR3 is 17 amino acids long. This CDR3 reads CASSLEEGRGSGNTIYF. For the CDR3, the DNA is TGTGCCAGCAGCTTAGAGGAGGGACGAGGCTCTGGAAACACCATATATTTT. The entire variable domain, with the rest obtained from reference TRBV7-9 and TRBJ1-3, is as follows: DTGVSQNPRHKITKRGQNVTFRCDPISEHNRLYWYRQTLGQGPEFLTYFQNEAQLEKSRLLSDRFSAERPKGSFSTLEIQRTEQGDSAMYLCASSLEEGRGSGNTIYFGEGSWLTVV.

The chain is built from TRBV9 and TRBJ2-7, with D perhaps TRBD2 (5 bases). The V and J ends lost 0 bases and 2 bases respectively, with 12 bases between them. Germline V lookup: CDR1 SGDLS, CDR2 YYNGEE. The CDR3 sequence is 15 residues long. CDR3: CASSVGGSAAYEQYF. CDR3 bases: TGTGCCAGCAGCGTAGGAGGTAGCGCTGCCTACGAGCAGTACTTC.

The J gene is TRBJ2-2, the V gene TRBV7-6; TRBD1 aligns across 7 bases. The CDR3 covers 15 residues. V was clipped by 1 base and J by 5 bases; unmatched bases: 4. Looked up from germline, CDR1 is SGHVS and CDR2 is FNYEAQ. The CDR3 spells CASSLDPTGTGELFF. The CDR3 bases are TGTGCCAGCAGCTTAGATCCGACAGGGACCGGGGAGCTGTTTTTT.

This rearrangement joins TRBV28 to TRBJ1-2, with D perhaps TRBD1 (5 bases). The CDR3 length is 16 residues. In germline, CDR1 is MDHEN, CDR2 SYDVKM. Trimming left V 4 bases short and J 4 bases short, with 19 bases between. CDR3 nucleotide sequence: TGTGCCAGCAGTTCCCCAGGTTTGGGGGGAGGCTATGGCTACACCTTC. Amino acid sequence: CASSSPGLGGGYGYTF.

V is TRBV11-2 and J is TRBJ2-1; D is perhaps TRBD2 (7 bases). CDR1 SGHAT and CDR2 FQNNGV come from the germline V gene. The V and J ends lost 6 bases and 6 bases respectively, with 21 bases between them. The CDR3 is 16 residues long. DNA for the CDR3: TGTGCCAGCAGACCCCTCGGCGGGGGCTTTGGCAATGAGCAGTTCTTC. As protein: CASRPLGGGFGNEQFF.

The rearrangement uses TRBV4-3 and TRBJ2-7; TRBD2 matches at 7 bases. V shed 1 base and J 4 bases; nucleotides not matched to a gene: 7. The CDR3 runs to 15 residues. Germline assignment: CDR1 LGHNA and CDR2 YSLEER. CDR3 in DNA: TGCGCCAGCAGCCAAGGTGAAGGGCGGGAGTACGAGCAGTACTTC. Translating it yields CASSQGEGREYEQYF.

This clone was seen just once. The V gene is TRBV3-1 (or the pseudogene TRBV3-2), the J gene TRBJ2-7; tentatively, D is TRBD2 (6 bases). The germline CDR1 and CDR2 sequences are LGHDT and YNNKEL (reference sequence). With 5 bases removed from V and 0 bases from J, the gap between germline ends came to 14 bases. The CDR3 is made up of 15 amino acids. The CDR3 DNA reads TGTGCCAGCAGCGCAGGAGGGTTGAGCTCCTACGAGCAGTACTTC. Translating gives CASSAGGLSSYEQYF.

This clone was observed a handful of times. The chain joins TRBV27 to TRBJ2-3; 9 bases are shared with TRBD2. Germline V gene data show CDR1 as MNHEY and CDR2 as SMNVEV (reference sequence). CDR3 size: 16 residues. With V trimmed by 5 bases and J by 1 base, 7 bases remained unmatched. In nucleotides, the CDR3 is TGTGCCAGCAGTACCCGGCGGGAGGGGGGCACAGATACGCAGTATTTT. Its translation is CASSTRREGGTDTQYF.

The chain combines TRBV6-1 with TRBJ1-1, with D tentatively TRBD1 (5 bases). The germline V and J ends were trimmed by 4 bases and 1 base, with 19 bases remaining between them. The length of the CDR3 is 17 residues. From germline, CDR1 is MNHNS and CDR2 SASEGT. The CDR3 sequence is CASSARVPGAENTEAFF. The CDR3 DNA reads TGTGCCAGCAGTGCAAGGGTCCCCGGGGCGGAGAACACTGAAGCTTTCTTT.

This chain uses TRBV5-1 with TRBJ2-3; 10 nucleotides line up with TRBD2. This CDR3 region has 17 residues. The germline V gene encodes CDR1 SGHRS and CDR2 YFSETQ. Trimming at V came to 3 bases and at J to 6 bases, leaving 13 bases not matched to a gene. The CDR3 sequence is CASSSNQLAGRDDTQYF. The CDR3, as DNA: TGCGCCAGCAGCTCAAACCAACTAGCGGGGCGAGACGATACGCAGTATTTT.

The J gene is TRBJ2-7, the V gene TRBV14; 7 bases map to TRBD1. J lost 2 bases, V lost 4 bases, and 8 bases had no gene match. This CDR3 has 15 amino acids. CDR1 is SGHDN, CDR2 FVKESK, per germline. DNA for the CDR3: TGTGCCAGCAGCCTCTTAGGGCAGGGGGCCTACGAGCAGTACTTC. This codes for CASSLLGQGAYEQYF.

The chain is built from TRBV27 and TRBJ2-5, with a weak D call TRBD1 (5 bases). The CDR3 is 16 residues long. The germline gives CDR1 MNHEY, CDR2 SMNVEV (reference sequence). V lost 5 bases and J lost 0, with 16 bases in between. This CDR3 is CASSRIPQGNQETQYF. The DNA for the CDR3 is TGTGCCAGCAGTCGTATCCCCCAGGGTAACCAAGAGACCCAGTACTTC.

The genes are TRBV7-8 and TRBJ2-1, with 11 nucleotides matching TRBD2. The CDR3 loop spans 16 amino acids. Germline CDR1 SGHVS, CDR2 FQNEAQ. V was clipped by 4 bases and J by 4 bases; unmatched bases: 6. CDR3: CASSSPTSGNYNEQFF. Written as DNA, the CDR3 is TGTGCCAGCAGCTCACCGACTAGCGGGAATTACAATGAGCAGTTCTTC.

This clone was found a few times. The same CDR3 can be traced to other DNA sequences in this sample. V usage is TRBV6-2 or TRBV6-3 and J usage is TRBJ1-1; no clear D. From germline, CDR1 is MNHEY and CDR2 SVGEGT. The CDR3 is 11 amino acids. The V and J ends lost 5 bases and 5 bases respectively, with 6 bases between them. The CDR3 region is CASSTVTEAFF. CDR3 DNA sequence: TGTGCCAGCAGTACGGTGACTGAAGCTTTCTTT.

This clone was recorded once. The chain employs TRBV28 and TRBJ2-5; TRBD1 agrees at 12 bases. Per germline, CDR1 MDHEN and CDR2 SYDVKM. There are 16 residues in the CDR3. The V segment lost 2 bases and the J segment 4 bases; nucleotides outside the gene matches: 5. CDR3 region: CASSLGGTGGRETQYF. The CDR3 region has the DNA TGTGCCAGCAGTTTAGGAGGGACAGGGGGCAGAGAGACCCAGTACTTC.

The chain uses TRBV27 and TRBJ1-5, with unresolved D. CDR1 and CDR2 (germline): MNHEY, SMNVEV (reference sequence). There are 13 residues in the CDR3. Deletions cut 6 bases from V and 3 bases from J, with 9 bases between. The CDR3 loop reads CASRAGYNQPQHF. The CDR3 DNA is TGTGCCAGCAGGGCGGGGTACAATCAGCCCCAGCATTTT.

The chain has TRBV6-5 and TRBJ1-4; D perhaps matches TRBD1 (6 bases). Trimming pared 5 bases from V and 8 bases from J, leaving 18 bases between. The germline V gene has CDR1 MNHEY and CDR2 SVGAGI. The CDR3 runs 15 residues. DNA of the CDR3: TGTGCCAGCAGTCGCACAGGGTACTTTAGGGAAAAACTGTTTTTT. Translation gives CASSRTGYFREKLFF.

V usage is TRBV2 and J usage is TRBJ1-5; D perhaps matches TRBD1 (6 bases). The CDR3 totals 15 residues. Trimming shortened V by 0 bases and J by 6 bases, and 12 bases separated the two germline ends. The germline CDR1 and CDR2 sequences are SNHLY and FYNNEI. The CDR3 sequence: CASSEALGGSQPQHF. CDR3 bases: TGTGCCAGCAGTGAAGCATTGGGGGGCAGTCAGCCCCAGCATTTT.

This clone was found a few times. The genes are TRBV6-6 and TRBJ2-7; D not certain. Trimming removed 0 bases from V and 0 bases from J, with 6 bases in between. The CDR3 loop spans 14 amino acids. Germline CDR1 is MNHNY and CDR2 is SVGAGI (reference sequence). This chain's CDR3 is CASSYSIGSYEQYF. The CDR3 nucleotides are TGTGCCAGCAGTTACTCCATTGGCTCCTACGAGCAGTACTTC.

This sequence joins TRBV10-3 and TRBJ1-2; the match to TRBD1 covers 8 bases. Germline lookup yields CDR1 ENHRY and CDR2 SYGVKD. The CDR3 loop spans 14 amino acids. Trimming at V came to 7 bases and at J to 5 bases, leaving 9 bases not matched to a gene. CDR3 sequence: CAITHGQGAYGYTF. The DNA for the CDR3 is TGTGCCATCACCCACGGACAGGGAGCGTATGGCTACACCTTC.

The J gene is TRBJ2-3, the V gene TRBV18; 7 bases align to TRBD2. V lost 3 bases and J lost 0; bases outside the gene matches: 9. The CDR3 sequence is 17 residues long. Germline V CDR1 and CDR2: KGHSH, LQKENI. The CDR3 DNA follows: TGTGCCAGCTCACCCCCGAGGCTAGCGGAAAGCACAGATACGCAGTATTTT. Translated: CASSPPRLAESTDTQYF.